One and the same sample provided the 27 T cell receptor beta chains below, sequenced in a study of human T cells and chemical hapten exposure. TCRdb fed the RACE reads into MiXCR, producing one record per CDR3 protein. In the table there are more than 95,000 distinct CDR3 sequences, 27% of which are singletons. Sample time point: patch test 3, about 24 weeks after DPC sensitization. Treatment: therapeutic diphenylcyclopropenone sensitization with weekly scalp DPC. Material: whole blood, obtained in connection with sensitization to the hapten diphenylcyclopropenone (DPC). Receptors originate from a man in his forties with alopecia areata. Some clones in this sample may be carry-over from other donors' samples.

The sample holds a few counts of this clonotype. The genes are TRBV18 and TRBJ1-1; 7 nucleotides agree with TRBD1. Germline V lookup: CDR1 KGHSH, CDR2 LQKENI. The trim removed 5 bases at V and 6 bases at J, leaving 6 bases unmatched. The CDR3 spans 13 residues. The CDR3 is CASSETGPAEAFF. The CDR3 DNA sequence: TGTGCCAGCTCAGAGACAGGGCCGGCTGAAGCTTTCTTT. Based on the CDR3 plus reference TRBV18 and TRBJ1-1, the full variable domain is NAGVMQNPRHLVRRRGQEARLRCSPMKGHSHVYWYRQLPEEGLKFMVYLQKENIIDESGMPKERFSAEFPKEGPSILRIQQVVRGDSAAYFCASSETGPAEAFFGQGTRLTVV.

This clonotype was found a few times. V usage is TRBV12-3 or TRBV12-4 and J usage is TRBJ2-3, with a possible D match to TRBD1 (5 bases). This CDR3 is built from 14 residues. Trimming pared 6 bases from V and 5 bases from J, leaving 15 bases between. The CDR3 nucleotides read TGTGCCAGCAGCCCCCATTGGGGCGGAGATACGCAGTATTTT. It translates to CASSPHWGGDTQYF.

This clonotype was counted only a few times. This chain connects TRBV18 to TRBJ1-5; tentative D call: TRBD1 (6 bases). V shed 6 bases and J shed 6 bases, with 18 bases lying between them. The CDR3 sequence is 15 residues long. In germline, CDR1 is KGHSH, CDR2 LQKENI. CDR3 residues: CASSPRGGWGQPQHF. The CDR3 coding sequence is TGTGCCAGCTCCCCTCGAGGGGGTTGGGGTCAGCCCCAGCATTTT.

This clonotype was observed a handful of times. The chain couples TRBV3-1 to TRBJ2-3; D not certain. CDR1 LGHDT and CDR2 YNNKEL come from the germline V gene (reference sequence). Trimming removed 4 bases at V and 2 bases at J, with 10 bases between. This CDR3 is 14 amino acids long. The CDR3 sequence: CASSRSSTTDTQYF. The CDR3, as DNA: TGTGCCAGCAGCCGCTCCTCTACCACAGATACGCAGTATTTT.

This clonotype was observed a few times. The rearrangement links TRBV18 to TRBJ2-1, with D unresolved. V lost 6 bases and J lost 8, with 11 bases in between. Germline loops: CDR1 KGHSH, CDR2 LQKENI. The CDR3 has 12 amino acids. The CDR3 here is CASSVLGDEQFF. The CDR3 coding sequence is TGTGCCAGCTCTGTCCTAGGAGATGAGCAGTTCTTC.

V and J are TRBV6-5 and TRBJ2-5, with D unclear. Per the germline V gene, CDR1 is MNHEY and CDR2 is SVGAGI. The CDR3 sequence is 13 residues long. Trimming stripped 5 bases from V and 4 bases from J, with 11 bases between. The CDR3 reads CASSRSAGETQYF. The CDR3 nucleotides are TGTGCCAGCAGTCGGTCTGCTGGAGAGACCCAGTACTTC.

The chain has TRBV12-3 or TRBV12-4 and TRBJ2-1, with D perhaps TRBD2 (6 bases). The CDR3 loop spans 14 amino acids. Trimming took 6 bases from V and 6 from J, leaving 15 bases between them. The CDR3 DNA reads as TGTGCCAGCAGCCCCGGTAGGGGAGGCAATGAGCAGTTCTTC. Translated: CASSPGRGGNEQFF.

In this sample, this clonotype turned up a few times. This chain uses TRBV5-5 with TRBJ1-5; D is possibly TRBD1 (5 bases). Germline V gene data show CDR1 as SGHKS and CDR2 as YYEKEE (reference sequence). Deletions cut 6 bases from V and 5 bases from J, with 18 bases between. The CDR3 spans 15 residues. The CDR3 region is CASTLSVGVHQPQHF. Here the CDR3 DNA reads TGTGCCAGCACCCTATCCGTAGGGGTGCATCAGCCCCAGCATTTT.

This clonotype occurred a few times. The chain has TRBV20-1 and TRBJ2-3, with D possibly being TRBD1 or TRBD2 (5 bases each). This CDR3 has 15 amino acids. Deletions cut 4 bases from V and 2 bases from J, with 16 bases between. CDR1 is DFQATT, CDR2 SNEGSKA, per germline (reference sequence). CDR3 protein: CSATQVMEVTDTQYF. CDR3 nucleotide sequence: TGCAGTGCTACACAGGTTATGGAGGTCACAGATACGCAGTATTTT.

The J gene is TRBJ1-1, the V gene TRBV12-3 or TRBV12-4; D may be TRBD1 (5 bases). This CDR3 has 15 amino acids. V was cut by 6 bases and J by 0 bases, with 14 bases left in between. CDR3 sequence (DNA): TGTGCCAGCAGGACATCAGGGATAATGAACACTGAAGCTTTCTTT. It translates to CASRTSGIMNTEAFF.

The chain combines TRBV28 with TRBJ2-7; the D is unclear. Per germline, CDR1 MDHEN and CDR2 SYDVKM. The germline V and J ends were trimmed by 7 bases and 2 bases, with 12 bases remaining between them. This CDR3 spans 13 amino acids. CDR3 nucleotide sequence: TGTGCCAGCAAACGAAGTGCGACCTACGAGCAGTACTTC. It specifies CASKRSATYEQYF.

The rearrangement uses TRBV6-2 or TRBV6-3 and TRBJ2-2; 14 positions match TRBD2. In germline, CDR1 is MNHEY, CDR2 SVGEGT. The CDR3 runs to 17 residues. The trim removed 4 bases at V and 5 bases at J, leaving 6 bases unmatched. The DNA for the CDR3 is TGTGCCAGCAGTTTCTCGGGACTAGCGGGAGAAACCGGGGAGCTGTTTTTT. It translates to CASSFSGLAGETGELFF.

This clonotype has just a few counts. J is TRBJ2-5 and V is TRBV5-4; 12 bases agree with TRBD2. Looked up from germline, CDR1 is SGHNT and CDR2 is YYREEE (reference sequence). This CDR3 comprises 16 residues. V was clipped by 4 bases and J by 0 bases; unmatched bases: 4. CDR3 sequence (DNA): TGTGCCAGCAGCACGGGACTAGCGGGTCACCAAGAGACCCAGTACTTC. This translates into CASSTGLAGHQETQYF.

J is TRBJ1-1 and V is TRBV12-3 or TRBV12-4; D is undetermined. The V and J ends lost 3 bases and 4 bases respectively, with 12 bases between them. CDR3 size: 14 residues. Here the CDR3 reads CASSLVGRATEAFF. The CDR3 nucleotides read TGTGCCAGCAGTTTGGTCGGTAGGGCCACTGAAGCTTTCTTT.

In this sample, this clonotype turned up a few times. The V and J genes are TRBV6-5 and TRBJ2-7, with TRBD1 matching over 8 bases. The length of the CDR3 is 15 residues. V was pared by 0 bases and J by 6 bases, with 7 bases of the junction left unmatched. Per germline, CDR1 MNHEY and CDR2 SVGAGI. The CDR3 nucleotides are TGTGCCAGCAGTTACTCGCTGGGACAGGCGGTCGAGCAGTACTTC. It translates to CASSYSLGQAVEQYF.

This clonotype was seen many times. V is TRBV28 and J is TRBJ1-6; no definite D call. V shed 5 bases and J shed 9 bases, with 14 bases lying between them. The germline CDR1 and CDR2 sequences are MDHEN and SYDVKM. The CDR3 is 14 residues long. CDR3 sequence: CASSIPLMGSPLHF. Here the CDR3 DNA reads TGTGCCAGCAGTATCCCTTTAATGGGTTCACCCCTCCACTTT. Combining the CDR3 with reference TRBV28 and TRBJ1-6 gives the whole variable domain DVKVTQSSRYLVKRTGEKVFLECVQDMDHENMFWYRQDPGLGLRLIYFSYDVKMKEKGDIPEGYSVSREKKERFSLILESASTNQTSMYLCASSIPLMGSPLHFGNGTRLTVT.

The CDR3 region is CASSLVAGNDGYTF. DNA of the CDR3: TGTGCCAGCAGCCTTGTCGCGGGGAACGATGGCTACACCTTC. The V and J genes are TRBV14 and TRBJ1-2; D unresolved. Germline CDR1 reads SGHDN; CDR2 reads FVKESK. The CDR3 has 14 amino acids. Trimming took 4 bases from V and 6 from J, leaving 15 bases between them.

The chain uses TRBV12-3 or TRBV12-4 and TRBJ2-5; 8 bases map to TRBD1. The length of the CDR3 is 16 residues. V dropped 5 bases and J dropped 4; count of bases not matched to a gene: 12. The CDR3: CASSPWTGLAVETQYF. As DNA, the CDR3 is TGTGCCAGCAGTCCCTGGACAGGGCTGGCCGTAGAGACCCAGTACTTC.

The chain links TRBV5-5 to TRBJ2-6; no clear D. Per the germline V gene, CDR1 is SGHKS and CDR2 is YYEKEE (reference sequence). Trimming removed 5 bases from V and 0 bases from J, with 12 bases in between. The CDR3 contains 16 residues. In nucleotides, the CDR3 is TGTGCCAGCAGTATTGACGGTAGCTCTGGGGCCAACGTCCTGACTTTC. It specifies CASSIDGSSGANVLTF.

V is TRBV28 and J is TRBJ2-1; 7 nucleotides agree with TRBD2. The V gene end was trimmed by 8 bases and the J gene end by 5 bases; junction bases not matched to a gene: 6. In germline, CDR1 is MDHEN, CDR2 SYDVKM. The CDR3 covers 13 residues. The CDR3 coding sequence is TGTGCCAGCCGGAAGGGAGGGCACAATGAGCAGTTCTTC. This sequence encodes CASRKGGHNEQFF.

V and J are TRBV7-9 and TRBJ2-5; D is possibly TRBD1 (6 bases). This CDR3 is built from 15 residues. Trimming took off 2 bases at V and 2 bases at J, with 12 bases between the two ends. The germline gives CDR1 SEHNR, CDR2 FQNEAQ (reference sequence). The CDR3, as DNA: TGTGCCAGCAGCTTAAGGGACACAGCGCAAGAGACCCAGTACTTC. As protein: CASSLRDTAQETQYF.

The chain recombines TRBV7-9 with TRBJ1-1, with a tentative D call TRBD1 (6 bases). Germline values: CDR1 SEHNR, CDR2 FQNEAQ (reference sequence). V shed 5 bases and J shed 4 bases, with 14 bases lying between them. This CDR3 contains 14 residues. For the CDR3, the DNA is TGTGCCAGCAGCCACGGTTTGGGGGCCACTGAAGCTTTCTTT. Residues: CASSHGLGATEAFF.

The rearrangement uses TRBV27 and TRBJ1-2; D not resolved. The CDR3 length is 15 residues. Germline V gene data show CDR1 as MNHEY and CDR2 as SMNVEV (reference sequence). The germline V and J ends were trimmed by 6 bases and 4 bases, with 18 bases remaining between them. This CDR3 is CASRTGEKSVYGYTF. The CDR3 bases are TGTGCCAGCAGAACTGGGGAGAAGTCGGTCTATGGCTACACCTTC.

The CDR3 here is CATSDFQGAEEKLFF. DNA of the CDR3: TGTGCCACCAGTGATTTTCAGGGGGCTGAGGAAAAACTGTTTTTT. V gene TRBV24-1 combines with J gene TRBJ1-4, with 8 bases lining up with TRBD1. Germline-derived CDR1 and CDR2 are KGHDR and SFDVKD. This CDR3 is 15 amino acids long. V lost 1 base to trimming and J lost 8 bases; unmatched junction nucleotides: 5.

The chain couples TRBV7-9 to TRBJ1-2; unclear D gene. Trimming took off 1 base at V and 4 bases at J, with 10 bases between the two ends. The CDR3 totals 14 residues. The germline CDR1 and CDR2 sequences are SEHNR and FQNEAQ (reference sequence). Here the CDR3 reads CASSLVQTSYGYTF. CDR3 in DNA: TGTGCCAGCAGCTTAGTCCAGACATCCTATGGCTACACCTTC.

This chain connects TRBV3-1 to TRBJ2-5; 12 bases line up with TRBD2. Germline CDR1 LGHDT, CDR2 YNNKEL (reference sequence). This CDR3 is built from 16 residues. With 3 bases clipped from V and 5 bases from J, the junction kept 7 bases outside the gene matches. CDR3 nucleotide sequence: TGTGCCAGCAGCCAGGAATGGACTAGCGGGATTGAGACCCAGTACTTC. Translating it yields CASSQEWTSGIETQYF.

This clonotype was picked up a small number of times. The rearrangement joins TRBV3-1 to TRBJ2-3; 12 bases agree with TRBD2. The CDR3 is 17 residues long. The V and J ends lost 2 bases and 0 bases, in that order; junction bases with no gene match: 3. Germline V gene lookup returns CDR1 LGHDT and CDR2 YNNKEL (reference sequence). The CDR3 DNA sequence: TGTGCCAGCAGCCAACCGACTAGCGGGAGTAGCACAGATACGCAGTATTTT. Its translation: CASSQPTSGSSTDTQYF.